This T cell receptor (beta chain) originates from a study of a mutant IDH1 vaccine in newly diagnosed glioma. From germline, CDR1 is WNHNN and CDR2 SYGVQD (reference sequence). V lost 3 bases, J lost 6 bases, and 16 bases lay in between. The CDR3 totals 15 residues. Points on this clone: Antigen specificity is unknown.

As for time point: week 47, end of study. The vaccine gave 300 ug of a 20-mer mutant IDH1 peptide subcutaneously per dose. Libraries were prepared by immunoSEQ multiplex PCR; TCRdb keeps only in-frame clonotypes and omits some of them. The profile shows 35,000 to 40,000 clones, 75% of them singletons. This clonotype was obtained from a man aged 35 to 55 with glioma. The chain carries TRBV10-1 and TRBJ2-3; no clear D. This material consisted of PBMCs, taken from a glioma patient whose treatment included an IDH1 peptide vaccine. In nucleotides, the CDR3 is TGCGCCAGCAGTGAACAAGGCCATAATGCGGATACGCAGTATTTT. Its protein product is CASSEQGHNADTQYF.